Each of the 4 T cell receptor beta chains below was sequenced from the same sample in a study of vaccination effects on CD4 cells after COVID-19 (dated by TCRdb to 2021 to 2024). The antigens of these receptors remain unknown. In the ViraFEST assay, PBMC were stimulated with viral peptide pools, and antigen-specific CD4+ T cell clonotypes were then identified by expansion using TCR sequencing. After more than 9 days of culture, CD4+ T cells were isolated with the EasySep CD4+ T cell isolation kit. Healthy vaccine recipients had no prior SARS-CoV-2 infection, confirmed by negative nucleocapsid antibodies before and after vaccination. Libraries came from the immunoSEQ multiplex PCR assay. What TCRdb holds here is the immuneACCESS table cut down to in-frame rearrangements. Part of the clones is not present; checked against another copy, under half of the missing clones reflect an unresolved V gene, and the others are unexplained. This sample is represented by about 73,000 clones; under 80% of them were singletons. The ten largest account for under 12% of the sample.

The input for sequencing was CD4+ T cells from PBMCs cultured with SARS-CoV-2 spike peptides, taken before COVID-19 vaccination. This sample's cell subset or site label indicates: SARS-CoV-2 spike overlapping peptide pool stimulation. The receptors come from a human donor who received a COVID-19 vaccine.

V and J are TRBV5-8 and TRBJ2-7; D unresolved. CDR1 is SGHTS and CDR2 is YDEGEE in the germline V gene. The germline V and J ends were trimmed by 5 bases and 5 bases, with 14 bases remaining between them. This CDR3 spans 13 amino acids. The CDR3 DNA sequence: TGTGCCAGCAGGAGGTGGGGATCCCACGAGCAGTACGTC. It yields the protein CASRRWGSHEQYV.

The chain has TRBV13 and TRBJ2-5; D is tentatively TRBD1 or TRBD2 (5 bases each). V lost 6 bases and J lost 4, with 18 bases in between. The V gene's germline CDR1 is PRHDT and CDR2 FYEKMQ (reference sequence). The CDR3 extends over 15 amino acids. As DNA, the CDR3 is TGTGCCAGCAGGCCTCGGGCCTCGGGGCGAGAGACCCAGTACTTC. This encodes CASRPRASGRETQYF.

The rearrangement joins TRBV20-1 to TRBJ2-5, with D tentatively TRBD1 (7 bases). In germline, CDR1 is DFQATT, CDR2 SNEGSKA (reference sequence). V was clipped by 3 bases and J by 3 bases, with 14 bases between them. The length of the CDR3 is 14 residues. CDR3 residues: CSASAGGLEETQYF. The CDR3, as DNA: TGCAGTGCTAGTGCAGGGGGGTTGGAAGAGACCCAGTACTTC.

CDR3 in DNA: TGTGCCAGGCTCGACAGGGCGAGCTCTGGAAACACCATATATTTT. It specifies CARLDRASSGNTIYF. The chain employs TRBV2 and TRBJ1-3; 7 bases match TRBD1. Germline V gives CDR1 SNHLY, CDR2 FYNNEI. J gave up 0 bases and V 9 bases, and 8 bases lay outside the gene matches. The CDR3 has 15 residues.